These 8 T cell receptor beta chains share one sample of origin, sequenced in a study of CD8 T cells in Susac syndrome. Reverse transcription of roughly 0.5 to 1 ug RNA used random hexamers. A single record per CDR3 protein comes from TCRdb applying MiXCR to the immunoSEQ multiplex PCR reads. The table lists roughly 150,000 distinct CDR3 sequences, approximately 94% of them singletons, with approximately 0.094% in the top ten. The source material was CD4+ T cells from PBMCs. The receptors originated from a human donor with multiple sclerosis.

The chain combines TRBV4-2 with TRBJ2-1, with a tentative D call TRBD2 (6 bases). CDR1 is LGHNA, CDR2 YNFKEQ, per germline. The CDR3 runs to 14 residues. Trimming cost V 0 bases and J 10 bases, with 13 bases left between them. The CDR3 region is CASSQERGAGEQFF. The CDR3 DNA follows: TGTGCCAGCAGCCAAGAGCGGGGCGCAGGGGAGCAGTTCTTC.

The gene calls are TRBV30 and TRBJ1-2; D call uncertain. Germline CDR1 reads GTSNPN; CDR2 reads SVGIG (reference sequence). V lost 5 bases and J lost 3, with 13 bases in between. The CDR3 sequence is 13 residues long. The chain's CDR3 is CAWAVRVHYGYTF. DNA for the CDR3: TGTGCCTGGGCGGTCCGGGTTCACTATGGCTACACCTTC.

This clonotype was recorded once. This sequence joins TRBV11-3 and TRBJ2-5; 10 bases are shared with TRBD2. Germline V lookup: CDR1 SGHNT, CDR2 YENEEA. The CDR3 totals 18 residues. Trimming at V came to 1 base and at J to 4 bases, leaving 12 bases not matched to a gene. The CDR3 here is CASSLGSLAGASGETQYF. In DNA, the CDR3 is TGTGCCAGCAGCTTAGGGAGCCTAGCGGGAGCCTCAGGAGAGACCCAGTACTTC.

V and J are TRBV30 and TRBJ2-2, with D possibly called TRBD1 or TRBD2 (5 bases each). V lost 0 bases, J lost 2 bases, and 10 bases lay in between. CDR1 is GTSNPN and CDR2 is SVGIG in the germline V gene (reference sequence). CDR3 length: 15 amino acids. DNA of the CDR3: TGTGCCTGGAGTGTGGGACGGAGAAACACCGGGGAGCTGTTTTTT. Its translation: CAWSVGRRNTGELFF.

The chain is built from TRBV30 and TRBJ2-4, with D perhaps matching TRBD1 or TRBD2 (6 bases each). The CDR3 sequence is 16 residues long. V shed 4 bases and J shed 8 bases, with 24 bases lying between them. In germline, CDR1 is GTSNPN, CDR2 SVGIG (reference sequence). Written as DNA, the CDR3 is TGTGCCTGGACCCCGGGACACCGGGGAAGGAGGGACATTCAGTACTTC. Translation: CAWTPGHRGRRDIQYF.

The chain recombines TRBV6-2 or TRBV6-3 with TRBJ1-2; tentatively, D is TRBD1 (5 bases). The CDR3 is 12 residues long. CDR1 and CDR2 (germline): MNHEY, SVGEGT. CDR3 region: CASAAGDYGYTF. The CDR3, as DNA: TGTGCTAGTGCGGCGGGGGACTATGGCTACACCTTC.

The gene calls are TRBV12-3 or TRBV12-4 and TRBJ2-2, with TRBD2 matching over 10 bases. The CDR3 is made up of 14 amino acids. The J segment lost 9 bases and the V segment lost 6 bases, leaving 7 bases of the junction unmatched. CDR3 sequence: CASSPSSGRRELFF. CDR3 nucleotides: TGTGCCAGCAGCCCCTCTAGCGGGAGACGGGAGCTGTTTTTT.

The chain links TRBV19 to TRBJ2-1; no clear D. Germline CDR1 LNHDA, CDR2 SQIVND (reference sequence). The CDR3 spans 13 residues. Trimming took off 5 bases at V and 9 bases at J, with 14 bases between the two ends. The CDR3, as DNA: TGTGCCAGTAGTTCGATGATGCGCTTTGAGCAGTTCTTC. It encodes CASSSMMRFEQFF.